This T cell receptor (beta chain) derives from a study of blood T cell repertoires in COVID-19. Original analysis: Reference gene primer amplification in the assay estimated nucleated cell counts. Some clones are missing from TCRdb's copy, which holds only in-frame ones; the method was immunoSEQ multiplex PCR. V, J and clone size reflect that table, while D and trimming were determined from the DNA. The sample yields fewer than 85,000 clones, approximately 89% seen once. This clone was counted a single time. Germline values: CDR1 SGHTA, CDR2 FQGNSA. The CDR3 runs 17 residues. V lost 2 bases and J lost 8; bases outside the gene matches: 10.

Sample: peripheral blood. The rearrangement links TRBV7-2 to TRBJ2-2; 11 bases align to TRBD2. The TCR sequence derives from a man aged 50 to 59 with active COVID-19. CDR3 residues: CASSLRRLAGGSGELFF. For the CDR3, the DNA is TGTGCCAGCAGCTTAAGGCGTCTAGCGGGGGGTTCTGGGGAGCTGTTTTTT. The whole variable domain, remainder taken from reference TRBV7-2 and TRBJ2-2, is GAGVSQSPSNKVTEKGKDVELRCDPISGHTALYWYRQSLGQGLEFLIYFQGNSAPDKSGLPSDRFSAERTGGSVSTLTIQRTQQEDSAVYLCASSLRRLAGGSGELFFGEGSRLTVL.